The source of this T cell receptor (beta chain) is a study of T cell changes during pregnancy in multiple sclerosis. Repertoires were generated with immunoSEQ multiplex PCR, while TCRdb's copy carries only in-frame clones and drops some. The table shows tens of thousands of clones, with 75% to 95% occurring only once. The CDR3 is made up of 16 amino acids. The V gene's germline CDR1 is SGHTA and CDR2 FQGNSA. V was trimmed by 1 base and J by 7 bases, leaving 16 bases between them. The sequences come from peripheral blood, collected in the third trimester of pregnancy. This clonotype was obtained from a female donor in good health, enrolled as a control in a pregnancy study. The rearrangement joins TRBV7-2 to TRBJ1-4, with a weak D call TRBD1 (6 bases). CDR3 protein: CASSLGGGALLEKLFF. The CDR3 DNA reads TGTGCCAGCAGCTTAGGGGGGGGCGCTCTTCTTGAAAAACTGTTTTTT.